The clone carrying this TCR beta chain was counted only a few times. Its target is unknown. The CDR3 extends over 12 amino acids. The germline gives CDR1 ENHRY, CDR2 SYGVKD. Trimming left V 4 bases short and J 9 bases short, with 12 bases between. This sample is part of a study of CD8 T cells in ankylosing spondylitis. Overall study findings and caveats: The clones that were linked to disease were reported to be significantly enriched in matched synovial fluid samples from ankylosing spondylitis patients. Existing reports had already noted some motif variants in reactive arthritis synovial fluid and blood. What appeared characteristic of ankylosing spondylitis blood was a TCR beta motif of eight highly homologous variants.

Quantitative molecular-barcoded 5'-RACE generated the TCR beta libraries. In TCRdb, the 5' RACE reads were re-called with MiXCR into one record per CDR3 protein. The table lists hundreds of thousands of distinct CDR3 sequences, about 12% of them singletons. Source material: blood, either unsorted or a sorted T cell fraction (not recorded which). The J gene is TRBJ1-1, the V gene TRBV10-3, with a weak D call TRBD1 (5 bases). This TCR was recovered from a male donor with ankylosing spondylitis. The DNA of the CDR3 is TGTGCCATCAGTGGGGGCGGGTTTCAAGCTTTCTTT. Its protein is CAISGGGFQAFF.